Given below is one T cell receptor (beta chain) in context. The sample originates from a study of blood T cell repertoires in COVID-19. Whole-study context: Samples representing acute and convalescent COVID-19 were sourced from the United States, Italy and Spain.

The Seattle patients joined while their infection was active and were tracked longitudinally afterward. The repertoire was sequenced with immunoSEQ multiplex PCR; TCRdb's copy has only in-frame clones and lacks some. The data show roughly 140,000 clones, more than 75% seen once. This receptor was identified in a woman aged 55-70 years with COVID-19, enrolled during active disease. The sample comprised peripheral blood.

CDR3 nucleotides: TGTGCCAGCAGCGTAGCGGTTGGCTACGAGCAGTACTTC. It codes for CASSVAVGYEQYF. This sequence joins TRBV9 and TRBJ2-7; the D is unclear. V was pared by 0 bases and J by 3 bases, with 7 bases between. Germline V CDR1 and CDR2: SGDLS, YYNGEE. This CDR3 region has 13 residues.